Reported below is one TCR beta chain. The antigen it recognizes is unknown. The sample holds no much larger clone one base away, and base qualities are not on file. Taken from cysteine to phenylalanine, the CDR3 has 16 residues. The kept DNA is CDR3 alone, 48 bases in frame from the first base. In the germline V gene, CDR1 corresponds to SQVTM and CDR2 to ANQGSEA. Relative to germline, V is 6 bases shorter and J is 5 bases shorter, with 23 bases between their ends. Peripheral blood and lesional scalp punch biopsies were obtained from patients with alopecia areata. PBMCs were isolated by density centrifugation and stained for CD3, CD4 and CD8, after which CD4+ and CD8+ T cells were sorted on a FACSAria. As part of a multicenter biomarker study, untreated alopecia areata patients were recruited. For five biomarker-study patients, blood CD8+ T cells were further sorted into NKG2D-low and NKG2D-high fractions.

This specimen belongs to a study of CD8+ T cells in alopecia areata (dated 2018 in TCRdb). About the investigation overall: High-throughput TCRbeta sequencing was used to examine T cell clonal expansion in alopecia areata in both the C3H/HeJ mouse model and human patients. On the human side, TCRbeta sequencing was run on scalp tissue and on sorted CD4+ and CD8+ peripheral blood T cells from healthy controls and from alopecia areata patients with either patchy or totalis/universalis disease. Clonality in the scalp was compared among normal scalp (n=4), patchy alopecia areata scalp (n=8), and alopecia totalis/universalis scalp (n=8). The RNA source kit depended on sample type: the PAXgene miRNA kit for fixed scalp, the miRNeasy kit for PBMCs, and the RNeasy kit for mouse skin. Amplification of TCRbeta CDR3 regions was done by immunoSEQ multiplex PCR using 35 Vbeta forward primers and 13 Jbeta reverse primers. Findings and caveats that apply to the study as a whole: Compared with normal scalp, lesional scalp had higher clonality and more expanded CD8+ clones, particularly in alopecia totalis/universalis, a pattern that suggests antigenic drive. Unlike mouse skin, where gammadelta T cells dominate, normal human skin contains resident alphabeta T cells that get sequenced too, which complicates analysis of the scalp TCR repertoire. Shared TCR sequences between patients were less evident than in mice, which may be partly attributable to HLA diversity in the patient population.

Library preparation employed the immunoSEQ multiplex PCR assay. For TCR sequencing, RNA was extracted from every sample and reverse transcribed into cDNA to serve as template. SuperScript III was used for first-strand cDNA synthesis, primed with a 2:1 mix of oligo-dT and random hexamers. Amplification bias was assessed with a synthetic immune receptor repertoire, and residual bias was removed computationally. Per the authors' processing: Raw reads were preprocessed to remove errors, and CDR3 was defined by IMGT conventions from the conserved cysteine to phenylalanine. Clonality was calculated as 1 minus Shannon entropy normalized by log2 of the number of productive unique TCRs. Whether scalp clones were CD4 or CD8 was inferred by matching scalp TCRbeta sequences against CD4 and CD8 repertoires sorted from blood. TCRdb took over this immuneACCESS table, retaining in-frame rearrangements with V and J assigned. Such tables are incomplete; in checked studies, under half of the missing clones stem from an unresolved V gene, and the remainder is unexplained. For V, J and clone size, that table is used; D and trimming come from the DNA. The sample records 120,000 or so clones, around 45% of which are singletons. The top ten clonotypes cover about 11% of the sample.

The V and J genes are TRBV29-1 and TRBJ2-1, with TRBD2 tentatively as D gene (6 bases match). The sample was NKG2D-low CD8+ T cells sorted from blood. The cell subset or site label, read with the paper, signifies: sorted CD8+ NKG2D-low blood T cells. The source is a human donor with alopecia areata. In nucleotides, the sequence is TGCAGCGTGGCGGGACTCCAAACAACTCTCAACAATGAGCAGTTCTTC. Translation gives CSVAGLQTTLNNEQFF.